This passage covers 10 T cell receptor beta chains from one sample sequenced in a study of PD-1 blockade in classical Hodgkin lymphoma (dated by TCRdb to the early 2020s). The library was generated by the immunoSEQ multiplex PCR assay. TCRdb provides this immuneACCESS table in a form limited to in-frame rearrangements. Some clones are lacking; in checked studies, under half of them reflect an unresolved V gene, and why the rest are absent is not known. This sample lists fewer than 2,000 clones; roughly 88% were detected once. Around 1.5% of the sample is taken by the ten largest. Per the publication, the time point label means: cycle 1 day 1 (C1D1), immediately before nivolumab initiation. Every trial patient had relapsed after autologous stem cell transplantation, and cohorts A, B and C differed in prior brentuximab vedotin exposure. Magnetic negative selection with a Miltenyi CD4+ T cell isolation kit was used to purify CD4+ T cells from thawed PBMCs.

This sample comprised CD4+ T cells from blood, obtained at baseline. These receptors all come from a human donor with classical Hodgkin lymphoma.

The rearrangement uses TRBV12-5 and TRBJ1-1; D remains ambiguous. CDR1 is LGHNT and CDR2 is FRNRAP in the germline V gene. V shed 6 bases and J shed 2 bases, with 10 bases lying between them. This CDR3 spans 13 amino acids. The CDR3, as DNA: TGTGCTAGTGGCTGGCAGCCTAACACTGAAGCTTTCTTT. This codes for CASGWQPNTEAFF.

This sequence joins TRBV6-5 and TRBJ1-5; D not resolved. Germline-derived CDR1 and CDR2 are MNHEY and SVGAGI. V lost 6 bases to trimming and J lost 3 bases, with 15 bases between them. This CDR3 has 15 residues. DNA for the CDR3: TGTGCCAGCAGAGGATACGGCGGGGACAATCAGCCCCAGCATTTT. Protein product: CASRGYGGDNQPQHF.

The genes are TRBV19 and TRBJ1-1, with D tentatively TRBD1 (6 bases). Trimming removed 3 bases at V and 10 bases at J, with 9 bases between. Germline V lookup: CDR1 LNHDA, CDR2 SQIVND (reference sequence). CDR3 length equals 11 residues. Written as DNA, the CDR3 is TGTGCCAGTAGTATCGGGGGCACAGCTTTCTTT. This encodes CASSIGGTAFF.

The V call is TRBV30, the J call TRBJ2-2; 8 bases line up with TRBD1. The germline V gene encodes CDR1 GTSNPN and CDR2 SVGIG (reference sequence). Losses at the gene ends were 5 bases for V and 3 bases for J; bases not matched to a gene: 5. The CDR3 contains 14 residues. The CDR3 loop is CAWRGQGYTGELFF. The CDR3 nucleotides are TGTGCCTGGCGAGGACAGGGATACACCGGGGAGCTGTTTTTT. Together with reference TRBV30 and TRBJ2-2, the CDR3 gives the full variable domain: SQTIHQWPATLVQPVGSPLSLECTVEGTSNPNLYWYRQAAGRGLQLLFYSVGIGQISSEVPQNLSASRPQDRQFILSSKKLLLSDSGFYLCAWRGQGYTGELFFGEGSRLTVL.

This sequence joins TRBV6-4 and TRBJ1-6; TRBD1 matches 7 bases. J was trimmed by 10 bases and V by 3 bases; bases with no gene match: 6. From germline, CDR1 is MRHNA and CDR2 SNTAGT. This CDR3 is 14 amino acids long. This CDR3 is CASSEDRVGSPLHF. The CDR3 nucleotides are TGTGCCAGCAGTGAAGACAGGGTCGGCTCACCCCTCCACTTT.

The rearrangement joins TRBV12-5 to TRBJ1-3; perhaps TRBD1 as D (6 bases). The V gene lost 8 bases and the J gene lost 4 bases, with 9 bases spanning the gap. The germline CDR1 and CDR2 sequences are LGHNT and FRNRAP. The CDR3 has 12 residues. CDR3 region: CASYRVGNTIYF. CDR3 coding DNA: TGTGCTAGTTACAGGGTGGGAAACACCATATATTTT.

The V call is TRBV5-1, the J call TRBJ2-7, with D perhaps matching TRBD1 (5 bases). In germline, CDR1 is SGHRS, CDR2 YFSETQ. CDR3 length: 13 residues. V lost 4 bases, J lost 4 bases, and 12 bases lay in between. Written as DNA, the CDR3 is TGCGCCAGCAGCAAGGGCAGGGATTACGAGCAGTACTTC. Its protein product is CASSKGRDYEQYF.

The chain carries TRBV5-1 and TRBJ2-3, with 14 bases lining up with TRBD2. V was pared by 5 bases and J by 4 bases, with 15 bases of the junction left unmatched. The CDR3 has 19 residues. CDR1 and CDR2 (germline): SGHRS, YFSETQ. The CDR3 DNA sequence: TGCGCCAGCAGGCACGGACTAGCGGGAGGACCACGAGGGGCAGATACGCAGTATTTT. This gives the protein CASRHGLAGGPRGADTQYF.

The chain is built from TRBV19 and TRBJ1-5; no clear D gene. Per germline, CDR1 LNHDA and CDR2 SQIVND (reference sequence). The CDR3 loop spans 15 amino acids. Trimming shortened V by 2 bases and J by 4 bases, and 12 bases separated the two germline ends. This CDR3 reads CASSISVLGNQPQHF. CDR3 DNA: TGTGCCAGTAGTATATCTGTTCTGGGTAATCAGCCCCAGCATTTT.

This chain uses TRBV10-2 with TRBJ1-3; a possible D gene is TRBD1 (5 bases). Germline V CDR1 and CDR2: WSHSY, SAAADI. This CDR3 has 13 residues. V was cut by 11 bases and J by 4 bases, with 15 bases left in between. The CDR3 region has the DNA TGCGCCGGTGGGGGAGACAAAGGAAACACCATATATTTT. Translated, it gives CAGGGDKGNTIYF.